This TCR beta chain was sequenced during a study of blood T cell repertoires in COVID-19 (dated by TCRdb to about 2020). Regarding the research as a whole: The collaborator samples originated in the United States, Italy and Spain and spanned the acute and convalescent phases of COVID-19. The material from the prospective study consisted of cDNA or gDNA derived from T cells, B-cell-depleted T cells, or PBMCs. Deeply sampled blood TCRbeta repertoires from subjects exposed to, actively infected with, or recovered from COVID-19 were included in the dataset. The repertoires were released in a freely available public database meant as a resource for research on the immune response to SARS-CoV-2. The samples were drawn from the first 160 participants of the ongoing ImmuneRACE study and from some 1,300 subjects provided by 6 global collaborators. Nearly every sample came with metadata listing a de-identified subject ID, COVID-19 status, age in years and sex. Where available, HLA class I and class II types were taken from metadata supplied by the sample provider and were not determined by assay-based typing.

Spanning cysteine to phenylalanine, the CDR3 consists of 15 amino acids. Kept here is only the CDR3 DNA, which spans 45 bases and is read in frame from base 1. V has 6 bases trimmed and J has 7 bases trimmed; junction bases matching no gene number 12. CDR1 is given as SEHNR and CDR2 as FQNEAQ, both from the germline V gene (reference sequence). Collaborating institutions collected whole blood in K2EDTA tubes following their own protocols. Collaborator samples were shipped for TCRbeta analysis as frozen whole blood, isolated PBMCs, or DNA extracted from either sample type. This clone was picked up one time. No cognate antigen has been identified for it. Base qualities were left out, and no much larger clone turns up one base away. Here is what the overall study found, with its caveats: Clinical and demographic metadata were provided uncurated, with the amount varying by source and participant.

TCRbeta CDR3 regions were amplified from genomic DNA by means of the immunoSEQ Assay, a bias-controlled multiplex PCR. The study's own analysis went as follows. Nucleated cell counts per sample were estimated from amplification of reference gene primers within the assay. To quantify the absolute abundance of each unique TCRbeta CDR3 rearrangement, sequence reads were collapsed and filtered. Productive Simpson clonality was computed per sample as the square root of Simpson's diversity index over productive rearrangements. TCRdb mirrors the immuneACCESS table, restricted to in-frame sequences. Some clones are absent from its copies; in checked studies, under half trace to an unresolved V gene, and the reason for the others is unknown. The V and J calls and clone size were taken over from that table, and D and trimming were inferred from the DNA. For this sample there are under 45,000 clones; just over 85% appear just once. The top ten clonotypes cover 4.5% to 6.5% of the sample.

Sequenced sample: peripheral blood. The chain is encoded by TRBV7-9 joined to TRBJ2-1; the junction holds 7 bases that match TRBD1. The receptor's source is a man in his forties with active COVID-19. The CDR3 here reads CASRKGGRGWNEQFF. DNA sequence: TGTGCCAGCAGGAAAGGCGGCAGGGGGTGGAATGAGCAGTTCTTC. The full variable domain, with segments outside the CDR3 supplied by the reference TRBV7-9 and TRBJ2-1 proteins, appears as DTGVSQNPRHKITKRGQNVTFRCDPISEHNRLYWYRQTLGQGPEFLTYFQNEAQLEKSRLLSDRFSAERPKGSFSTLEIQRTEQGDSAMYLCASRKGGRGWNEQFFGPGTRLTVL.